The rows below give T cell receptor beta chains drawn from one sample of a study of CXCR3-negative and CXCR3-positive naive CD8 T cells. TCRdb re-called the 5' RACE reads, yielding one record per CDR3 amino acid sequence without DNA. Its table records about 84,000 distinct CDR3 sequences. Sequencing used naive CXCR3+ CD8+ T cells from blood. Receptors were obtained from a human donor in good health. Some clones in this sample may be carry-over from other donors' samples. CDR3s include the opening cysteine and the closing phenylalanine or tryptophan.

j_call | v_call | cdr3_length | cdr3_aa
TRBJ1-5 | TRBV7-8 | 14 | CASTVTTGKEPQHF
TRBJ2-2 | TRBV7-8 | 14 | CASINDREYGELFF
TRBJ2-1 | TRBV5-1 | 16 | CASSPGWGGAGNEQFF
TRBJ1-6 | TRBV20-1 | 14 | CSAAEGVDNSPLHF
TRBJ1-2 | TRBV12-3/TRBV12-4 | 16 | CASSFSRGRLNYGYTF
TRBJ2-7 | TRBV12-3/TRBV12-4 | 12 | CASSPSGYEQYF
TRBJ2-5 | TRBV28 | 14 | CASSWTSGAETQYF
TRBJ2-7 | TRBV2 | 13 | CASSEGYQQEQYF
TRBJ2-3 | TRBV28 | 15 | CASSFEVDRTDTQYF
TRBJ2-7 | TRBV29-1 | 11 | CSVEQGSEQYF
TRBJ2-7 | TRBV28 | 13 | CASSFYRVDEQYF
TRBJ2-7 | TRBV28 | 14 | CASSATSGLYEQYF
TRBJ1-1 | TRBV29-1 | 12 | CSVALVNTEAFF
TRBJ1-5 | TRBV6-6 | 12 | CASSSGTQPQHF
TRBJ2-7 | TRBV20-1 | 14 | CSARVKRGSYEQYF
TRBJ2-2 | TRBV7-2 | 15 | CASSFAAGNTGELFF
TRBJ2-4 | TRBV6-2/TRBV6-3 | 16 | CASSPTSGRAENIQYF
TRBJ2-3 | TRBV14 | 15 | CASSQGTSGTDTQYF
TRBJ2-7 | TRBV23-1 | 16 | CASSQSAQGIDYEQYF
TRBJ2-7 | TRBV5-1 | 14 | CASSLSANSYEQYF
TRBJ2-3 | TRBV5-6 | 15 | CASSLGSLAVDTQYF
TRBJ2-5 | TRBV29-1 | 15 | CSVGIGRALEETQYF
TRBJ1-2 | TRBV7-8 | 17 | CASRTRGVGRGSDGYTF
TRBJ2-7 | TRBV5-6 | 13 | CASSLTENYEQYF
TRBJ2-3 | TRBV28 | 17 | CASSSQLGLAATDTQYF
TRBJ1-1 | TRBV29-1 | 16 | CSVEKGGTGIWWRAFF
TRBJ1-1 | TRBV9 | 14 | CASSSPTGTGETFF
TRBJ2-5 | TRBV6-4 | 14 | CASSEGQGAETQYF
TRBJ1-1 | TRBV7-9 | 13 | CASSLGQATEAFF